Listed here are 25 T cell receptor beta chains from one sample, sequenced in a study of T cell repertoires in cytomegalovirus infection. TCRdb reprocessed the reads with MiXCR, giving one entry per CDR3 protein. The sample has around 190,000 distinct CDR3 sequences, approximately 15% seen once. Sequencing was performed on PBMCs. The receptors originated from a human donor in good health (CMV status not recorded). Some clones in this sample may be carry-over from other donors' samples.

This clonotype turned up a few times. The V gene is TRBV20-1, the J gene TRBJ2-5; D not certain. Germline V gene data show CDR1 as DFQATT and CDR2 as SNEGSKA (reference sequence). Trimming removed 3 bases at V and 4 bases at J, with 9 bases between. The CDR3 is 12 residues long. The CDR3 nucleotides are TGCAGTGCTAGGTTATGGGGAGAGACCCAGTACTTC. As protein: CSARLWGETQYF.

This clonotype was detected many times. The V and J genes are TRBV11-1 and TRBJ2-2; the D is unclear. The CDR3 has 16 residues. Germline values: CDR1 SGHAT, CDR2 FQDESV (reference sequence). Between the trimmed V and J ends, which lost 6 bases and 0 bases, there was a span of 14 bases. The CDR3 nucleotides read TGTGCCAGCAGTTTACAGAGTCTAGCGAACACCGGGGAGCTGTTTTTT. It yields the protein CASSLQSLANTGELFF. The whole variable domain, remainder taken from reference TRBV11-1 and TRBJ2-2, is EAEVAQSPRYKITEKSQAVAFWCDPISGHATLYWYRQILGQGPELLVQFQDESVVDDSQLPKDRFSAERLKGVDSTLKIQPAELGDSAMYLCASSLQSLANTGELFFGEGSRLTVL.

This sequence joins TRBV19 and TRBJ1-5; 9 positions match TRBD1. This CDR3 is 15 amino acids long. V shed 6 bases and J 5 bases; nucleotides not matched to a gene: 8. Germline CDR1 LNHDA, CDR2 SQIVND (reference sequence). The CDR3 DNA reads as TGTGCCAGTAGAAAAGACAGGGGGGGTGATCAGCCCCAGCATTTT. Encoded protein: CASRKDRGGDQPQHF.

For this clonotype: This may be a read error: a much more frequent sequence differs by one nucleotide. The CDR3 end shows no conserved phenylalanine or tryptophan, and so a read error is likely. The gene calls are TRBV7-2 and TRBJ1-1; D gene ambiguous. V was cut by 4 bases and J by 7 bases, with 7 bases left in between. Per germline, CDR1 SGHTA and CDR2 FQGNSA. The CDR3 consists of 11 residues. Here the CDR3 DNA reads TGTGCCAGCAGCTCAGCACTTGAAGCTTTCTTA. The encoded protein is CASSSALEAFL.

This clonotype appeared many times. This chain links TRBV6-6 with TRBJ1-5; TRBD1 is a possible D gene (6 bases). The CDR3 runs 15 residues. Germline CDR1 reads MNHNY; CDR2 reads SVGAGI (reference sequence). Trimming removed 2 bases at V and 0 bases at J, with 8 bases between. The CDR3 here is CASSYGTLSNQPQHF. For the CDR3, the DNA is TGTGCCAGCAGTTACGGGACACTTAGCAATCAGCCCCAGCATTTT.

This clonotype was seen many times. The chain has TRBV28 and TRBJ2-1; no clear D. Trimming removed 3 bases at V and 4 bases at J, with 7 bases between. The CDR3 extends over 13 amino acids. The germline V gene has CDR1 MDHEN and CDR2 SYDVKM. The CDR3 spells CASSLDLYNEQFF. The DNA of the CDR3 is TGTGCCAGCAGTTTGGACCTTTACAATGAGCAGTTCTTC.

This clonotype showed up many times. This chain connects TRBV7-2 to TRBJ2-7; D remains ambiguous. The CDR3 spans 11 residues. From germline, CDR1 is SGHTA and CDR2 FQGNSA. Deletions cut 4 bases from V and 7 bases from J, with 8 bases between. CDR3 in amino acids: CASSSFGEQYF. CDR3 nucleotides: TGTGCCAGCAGCTCCTTCGGGGAGCAGTACTTC.

Ten or more counts support this clonotype. V gene TRBV6-2 or TRBV6-3 combines with J gene TRBJ2-7, with D uncertain. CDR1 and CDR2 (germline): MNHEY, SVGEGT. V lost 0 bases to trimming and J lost 3 bases, with 9 bases between them. The CDR3 totals 14 residues. The CDR3 DNA sequence: TGTGCCAGCAGTTACTCCTATCGTCTCTACGAGCAGTACTTC. Translated: CASSYSYRLYEQYF.

This clonotype was observed many times. The J gene is TRBJ2-5, the V gene TRBV7-2; 7 positions match TRBD2. Germline CDR1 reads SGHTA; CDR2 reads FQGNSA. Trimming took 2 bases from V and 4 from J; bases not matched to a gene: 7. The CDR3 totals 15 residues. The CDR3 reads CASSLRGRAGETQYF. DNA for the CDR3: TGTGCCAGCAGCTTACGAGGGAGGGCCGGAGAGACCCAGTACTTC.

This clonotype was recorded at least ten times. The chain uses TRBV7-2 and TRBJ2-5; D is uncertain. V shed 0 bases and J shed 1 base, with 3 bases lying between them. Per the germline V gene, CDR1 is SGHTA and CDR2 is FQGNSA. The length of the CDR3 is 13 residues. The CDR3 loop is CASSLAPQETQYF. In DNA form, the CDR3 reads TGTGCCAGCAGCTTAGCCCCCCAAGAGACCCAGTACTTC.

This rearrangement joins TRBV6-5 to TRBJ2-2, with D possibly TRBD1 on 5 matching bases. The CDR3 runs to 14 residues. Germline values: CDR1 MNHEY, CDR2 SVGAGI. V was pared by 6 bases and J by 0 bases, with 8 bases between. Written as DNA, the CDR3 is TGTGCCAGCAGAAGACAGCCGAACACCGGGGAGCTGTTTTTT. It is translated as CASRRQPNTGELFF.

This clonotype was recorded at least ten times. The chain has TRBV10-3 and TRBJ2-6, with 9 bases fitting TRBD1. J lost 0 bases, V lost 2 bases, and 2 bases had no gene match. The CDR3 extends over 17 amino acids. The germline V gene encodes CDR1 ENHRY and CDR2 SYGVKD. The CDR3 bases are TGTGCCATCAGTGAGGACAGGGGGGGCTCTGGGGCCAACGTCCTGACTTTC. Protein product: CAISEDRGGSGANVLTF.

This clonotype was observed many times. This chain uses TRBV20-1 with TRBJ1-2; 9 bases line up with TRBD1. V trimming: 3 bases; J trimming: 10 bases; junction bases outside the gene matches: 9. This CDR3 has 13 residues. Germline V gives CDR1 DFQATT, CDR2 SNEGSKA (reference sequence). The CDR3 protein is CSASDRGFFVYTF. The CDR3 DNA reads TGCAGTGCTAGCGACAGGGGGTTTTTTGTCTACACCTTC.

Note on this clonotype: Given a much more abundant clone one base away, this may be a read error. The chain employs TRBV5-6 and TRBJ2-7; 9 nucleotides match TRBD1. Trimming removed 3 bases from V and 4 bases from J; junction bases left unmatched: 5. The length of the CDR3 is 14 residues. CDR1 SGHDT and CDR2 YYEEEE come from the germline V gene. The CDR3 DNA reads TGTGCCAGCAGCTCCGGGACAGGGAGGTACGAGCAGTACTTC. This codes for CASSSGTGRYEQYF.

This clonotype came up many times. V usage is TRBV10-3 and J usage is TRBJ2-3, with D tentatively TRBD2 (5 bases). Germline loops: CDR1 ENHRY, CDR2 SYGVKD. Trimming stripped 4 bases from V and 2 bases from J, with 13 bases between. This CDR3 contains 15 residues. The chain's CDR3 is CAISVGLRDTDTQYF. In DNA form, the CDR3 reads TGTGCCATCAGTGTAGGACTCCGAGACACAGATACGCAGTATTTT.

In its sample, this clonotype was seen a few times. This chain links TRBV13 with TRBJ2-1; D might be TRBD1 (6 bases). Germline V gene data show CDR1 as PRHDT and CDR2 as FYEKMQ (reference sequence). The V gene lost 7 bases and the J gene lost 10 bases, with 20 bases spanning the gap. This CDR3 contains 14 residues. The DNA for the CDR3 is TGTGCCAGCAAGGGGGAGATGAGAAGTGGGGAGCAGTTCTTC. It translates to CASKGEMRSGEQFF.

About this clonotype itself: The junction departs from germline at one end; a sequencing error may be responsible. As DNA, the CDR3 is TGCGCCACCAGCCAAGATCCCGCAGGGACCTCTGGAAACACCATATATTTT. Translating gives CATSQDPAGTSGNTIYF. V usage is TRBV4-1 and J usage is TRBJ1-3; TRBD1 might be the D (5 bases). The V gene's germline CDR1 is MGHRA and CDR2 YSYEKL. CDR3 length: 17 residues.

This clonotype was counted between two and nine times. This chain links TRBV7-6 with TRBJ2-7; the D gene is possibly TRBD1 (7 bases). Trimming stripped 10 bases from V and 1 base from J, with 20 bases between. Per germline, CDR1 SGHVS and CDR2 FNYEAQ. The CDR3 has 15 amino acids. The CDR3 DNA sequence: TGTGCCACCGGGGGAATGGCGGGACAGTCCTACGAGCAGTACTTC. Its protein is CATGGMAGQSYEQYF.

This clonotype was recorded many times. The J gene is TRBJ2-7, the V gene TRBV5-5; TRBD2 agrees at 11 bases. Germline trimming cut 5 bases from V and 2 bases from J; bases unmatched to any gene: 12. Germline-derived CDR1 and CDR2 are SGHKS and YYEKEE (reference sequence). The CDR3 is made up of 17 amino acids. This chain's CDR3 is CASSISPGTSGPYEQYF. Here the CDR3 DNA reads TGTGCCAGCAGTATATCTCCCGGGACTAGCGGTCCCTACGAGCAGTACTTC.

This clonotype came up a few times. The gene calls are TRBV19 and TRBJ2-5; D is undetermined. V was cut by 2 bases and J by 2 bases, with 12 bases left in between. The germline CDR1 and CDR2 sequences are LNHDA and SQIVND (reference sequence). The CDR3 consists of 15 residues. CDR3 protein: CASSINRALQETQYF. The CDR3 DNA follows: TGTGCCAGTAGTATAAATAGGGCTCTACAAGAGACCCAGTACTTC.

The chain combines TRBV5-1 with TRBJ2-1; TRBD2 agrees at 10 bases. V gave up 5 bases and J gave up 8 bases; unmatched junction bases: 7. Germline lookup yields CDR1 SGHRS and CDR2 YFSETQ. CDR3 length: 14 amino acids. The CDR3 is CASRHGLAVDEQFF. CDR3 nucleotides: TGCGCCAGCAGACATGGACTAGCGGTCGATGAGCAGTTCTTC.

V and J are TRBV28 and TRBJ1-2; TRBD1 is a possible D gene (6 bases). This CDR3 contains 13 residues. V gave up 4 bases and J gave up 5 bases, with 11 bases separating them. Per germline, CDR1 MDHEN and CDR2 SYDVKM. The CDR3 bases are TGTGCCAGCAGTTACCGGACAGCTTATGGCTACACCTTC. Translated: CASSYRTAYGYTF.

This clonotype was counted between two and nine times. A far larger clone is one nucleotide away, so this likely arose from a read error. The chain carries TRBV7-2 and TRBJ1-1; D perhaps matches TRBD1 (5 bases). This CDR3 is 13 amino acids long. Trimming removed 1 base from V and 5 bases from J, with 8 bases in between. Looked up from germline, CDR1 is SGHTA and CDR2 is FQGNSA. CDR3 protein: CASSLGGKTEAFF. In nucleotides, the CDR3 is TGTGCCAGCAGCTTAGGGGGGAAAACTGAAGCTTTCTTT. The full variable domain, in which reference TRBV7-2 and TRBJ1-1 provide the parts outside the CDR3, is GAGVSQSPSNKVTEKGKDVELRCDPISGHTALYWYRQSLGQGLEFLIYFQGNSAPDKSGLPSDRFSAERTGGSVSTLTIQRTQQEDSAVYLCASSLGGKTEAFFGQGTRLTVV.

This clonotype was detected ten times or more. The J gene is TRBJ2-3, the V gene TRBV7-2; 7 bases match TRBD2. Germline values: CDR1 SGHTA, CDR2 FQGNSA. V was pared by 4 bases and J by 2 bases, with 6 bases of the junction left unmatched. This CDR3 spans 15 amino acids. Written as DNA, the CDR3 is TGTGCCAGCAGCTCAATAGCGGGCCTCACAGATACGCAGTATTTT. This codes for CASSSIAGLTDTQYF.

In its sample, this clonotype was seen many times. The chain has TRBV7-2 and TRBJ2-6, with TRBD1 matching over 7 bases. The CDR3 sequence is 17 residues long. V dropped 4 bases and J dropped 3; count of bases not matched to a gene: 9. The V gene's germline CDR1 is SGHTA and CDR2 FQGNSA. CDR3 protein: CASSSPDRELGANVLTF. The CDR3 nucleotides read TGTGCCAGCAGCTCACCCGACAGGGAACTTGGGGCCAACGTCCTGACTTTC.